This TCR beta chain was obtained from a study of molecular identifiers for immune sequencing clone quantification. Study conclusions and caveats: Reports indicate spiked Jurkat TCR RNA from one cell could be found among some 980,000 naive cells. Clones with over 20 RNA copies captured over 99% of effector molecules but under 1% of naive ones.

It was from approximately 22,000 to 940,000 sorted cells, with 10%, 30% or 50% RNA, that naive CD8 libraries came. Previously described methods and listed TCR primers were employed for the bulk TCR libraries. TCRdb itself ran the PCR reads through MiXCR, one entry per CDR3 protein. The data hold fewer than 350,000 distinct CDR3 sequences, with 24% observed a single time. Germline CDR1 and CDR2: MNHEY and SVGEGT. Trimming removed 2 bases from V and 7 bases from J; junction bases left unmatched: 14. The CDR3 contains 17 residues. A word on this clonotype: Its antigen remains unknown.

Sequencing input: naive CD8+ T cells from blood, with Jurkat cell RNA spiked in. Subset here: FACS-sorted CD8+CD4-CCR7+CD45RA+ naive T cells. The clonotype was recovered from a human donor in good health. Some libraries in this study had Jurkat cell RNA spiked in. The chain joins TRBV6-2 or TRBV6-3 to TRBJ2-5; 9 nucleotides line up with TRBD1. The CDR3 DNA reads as TGTGCCAGCAGTTACCCGGACAGGGGCCCGTTCGGGGCGACCCAGTACTTC. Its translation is CASSYPDRGPFGATQYF.